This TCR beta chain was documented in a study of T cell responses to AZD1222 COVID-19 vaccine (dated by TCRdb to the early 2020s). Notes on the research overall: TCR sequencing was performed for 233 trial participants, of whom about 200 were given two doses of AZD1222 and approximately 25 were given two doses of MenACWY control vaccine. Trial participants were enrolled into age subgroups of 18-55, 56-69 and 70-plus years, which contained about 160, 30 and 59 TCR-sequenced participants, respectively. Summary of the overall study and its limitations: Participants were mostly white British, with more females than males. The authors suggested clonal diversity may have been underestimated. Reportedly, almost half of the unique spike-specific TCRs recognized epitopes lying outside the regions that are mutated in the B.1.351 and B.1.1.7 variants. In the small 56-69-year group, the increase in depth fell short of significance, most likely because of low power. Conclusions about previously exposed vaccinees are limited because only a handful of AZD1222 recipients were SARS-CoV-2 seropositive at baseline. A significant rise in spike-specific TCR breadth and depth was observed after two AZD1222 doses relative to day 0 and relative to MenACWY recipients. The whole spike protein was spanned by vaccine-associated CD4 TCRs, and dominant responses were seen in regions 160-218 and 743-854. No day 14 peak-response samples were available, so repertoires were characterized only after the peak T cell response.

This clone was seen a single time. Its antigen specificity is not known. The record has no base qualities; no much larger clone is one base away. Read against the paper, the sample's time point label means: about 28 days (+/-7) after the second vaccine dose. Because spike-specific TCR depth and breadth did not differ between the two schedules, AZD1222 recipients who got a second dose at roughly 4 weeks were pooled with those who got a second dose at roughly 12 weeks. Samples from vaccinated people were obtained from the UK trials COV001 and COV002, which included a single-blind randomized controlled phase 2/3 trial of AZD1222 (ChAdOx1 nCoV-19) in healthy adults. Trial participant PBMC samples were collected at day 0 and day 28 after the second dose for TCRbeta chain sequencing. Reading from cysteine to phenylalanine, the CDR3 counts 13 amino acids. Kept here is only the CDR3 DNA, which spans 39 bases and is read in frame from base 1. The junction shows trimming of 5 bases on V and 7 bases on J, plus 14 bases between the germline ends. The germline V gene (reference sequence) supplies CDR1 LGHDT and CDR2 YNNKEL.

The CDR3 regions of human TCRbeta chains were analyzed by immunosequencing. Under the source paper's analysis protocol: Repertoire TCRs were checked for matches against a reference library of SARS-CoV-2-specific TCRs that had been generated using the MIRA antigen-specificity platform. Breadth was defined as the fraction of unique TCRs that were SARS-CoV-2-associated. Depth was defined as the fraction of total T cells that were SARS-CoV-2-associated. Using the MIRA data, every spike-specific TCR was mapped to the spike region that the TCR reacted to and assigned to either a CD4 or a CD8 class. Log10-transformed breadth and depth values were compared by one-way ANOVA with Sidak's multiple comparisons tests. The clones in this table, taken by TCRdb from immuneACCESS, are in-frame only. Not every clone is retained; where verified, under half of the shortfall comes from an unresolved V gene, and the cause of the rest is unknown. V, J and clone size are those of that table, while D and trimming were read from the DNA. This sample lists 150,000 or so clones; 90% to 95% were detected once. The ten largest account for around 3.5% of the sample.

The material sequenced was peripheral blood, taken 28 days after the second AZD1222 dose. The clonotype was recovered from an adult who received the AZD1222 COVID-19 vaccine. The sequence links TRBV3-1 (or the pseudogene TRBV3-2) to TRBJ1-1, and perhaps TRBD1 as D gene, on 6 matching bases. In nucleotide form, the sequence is TGTGCCAGCAGCGTACAGGGTACTAGTGAAGCTTTCTTT. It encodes CASSVQGTSEAFF.